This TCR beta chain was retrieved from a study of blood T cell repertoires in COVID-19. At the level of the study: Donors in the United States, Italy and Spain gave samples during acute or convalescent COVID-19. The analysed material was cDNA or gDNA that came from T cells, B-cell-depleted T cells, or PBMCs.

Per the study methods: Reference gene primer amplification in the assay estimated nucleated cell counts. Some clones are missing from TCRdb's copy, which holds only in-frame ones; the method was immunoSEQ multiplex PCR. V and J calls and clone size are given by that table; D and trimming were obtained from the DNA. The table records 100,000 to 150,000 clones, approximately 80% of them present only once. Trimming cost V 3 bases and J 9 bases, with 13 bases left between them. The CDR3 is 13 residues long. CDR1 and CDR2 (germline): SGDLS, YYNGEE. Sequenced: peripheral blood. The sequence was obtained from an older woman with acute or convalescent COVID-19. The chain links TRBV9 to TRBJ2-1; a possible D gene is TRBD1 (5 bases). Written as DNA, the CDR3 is TGTGCCAGCAGCGACCTAATGGGGCCTGAGCAGTTCTTC. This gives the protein CASSDLMGPEQFF.